These 3 T cell receptor beta chains were sequenced from one sample in a study of shared clonotypes between healthy human individuals. Repertoires were generated with immunoSEQ multiplex PCR, while TCRdb's copy carries only in-frame clones and drops some. The repertoire has around 2,000,000 clones, about 95% of them found once; the top ten carry 0.1% to 0.15%. The sample was naive CD4+ T cells sorted from blood. Subset here: CD45RA+ positively selected. These receptors all stem from a man aged 18 to 29 in good health.

This rearrangement joins TRBV5-1 to TRBJ2-1; 8 positions agree with TRBD1. Germline trimming cut 4 bases from V and 6 bases from J; bases unmatched to any gene: 3. Germline V lookup: CDR1 SGHRS, CDR2 YFSETQ. The CDR3 is made up of 13 amino acids. The CDR3 reads CASSEDRVNEQFF. The CDR3 DNA follows: TGCGCCAGCAGCGAGGACAGGGTCAATGAGCAGTTCTTC.

The rearrangement uses TRBV19 and TRBJ2-7; 9 bases match TRBD1. The CDR3 contains 14 residues. CDR1 is LNHDA, CDR2 SQIVND, per germline (reference sequence). V shed 7 bases and J 3 bases; nucleotides not matched to a gene: 7. The CDR3 here is CASNAGTGLYEQYF. DNA for the CDR3: TGTGCCAGTAATGCCGGGACAGGGCTCTACGAGCAGTACTTC. Complete variable domain (other parts from reference TRBV19 and TRBJ2-7): DGGITQSPKYLFRKEGQNVTLSCEQNLNHDAMYWYRQDPGQGLRLIYYSQIVNDFQKGDIAEGYSVSREKKESFPLTVTSAQKNPTAFYLCASNAGTGLYEQYFGPGTRLTVT.

As to this clone: Other DNA variants within this sample encode the same CDR3. J is TRBJ2-7 and V is TRBV10-3, with TRBD2 identical over 13 bases. Germline V gene lookup returns CDR1 ENHRY and CDR2 SYGVKD. There are 13 residues in the CDR3. J was trimmed by 2 bases and V by 10 bases; bases with no gene match: 2. CDR3 DNA: TGTGCCACGGGACTAGCGGGACCCTACGAGCAGTACTTC. Its protein is CATGLAGPYEQYF.